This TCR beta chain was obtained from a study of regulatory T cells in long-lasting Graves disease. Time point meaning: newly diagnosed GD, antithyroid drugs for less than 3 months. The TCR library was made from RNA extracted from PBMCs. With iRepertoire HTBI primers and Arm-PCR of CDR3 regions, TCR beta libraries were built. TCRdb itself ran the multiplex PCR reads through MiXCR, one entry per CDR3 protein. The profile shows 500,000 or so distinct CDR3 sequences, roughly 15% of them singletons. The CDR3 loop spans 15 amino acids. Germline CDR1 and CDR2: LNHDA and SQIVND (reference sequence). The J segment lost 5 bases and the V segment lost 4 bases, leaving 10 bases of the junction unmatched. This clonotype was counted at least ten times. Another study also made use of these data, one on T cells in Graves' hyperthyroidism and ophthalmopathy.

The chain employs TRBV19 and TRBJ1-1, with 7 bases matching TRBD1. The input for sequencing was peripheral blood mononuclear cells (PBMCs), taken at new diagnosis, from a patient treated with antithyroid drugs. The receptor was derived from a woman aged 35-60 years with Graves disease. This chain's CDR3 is CASSTDRDRLTEAFF. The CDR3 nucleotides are TGTGCCAGTAGTACCGACAGGGACCGGTTGACTGAAGCTTTCTTT.